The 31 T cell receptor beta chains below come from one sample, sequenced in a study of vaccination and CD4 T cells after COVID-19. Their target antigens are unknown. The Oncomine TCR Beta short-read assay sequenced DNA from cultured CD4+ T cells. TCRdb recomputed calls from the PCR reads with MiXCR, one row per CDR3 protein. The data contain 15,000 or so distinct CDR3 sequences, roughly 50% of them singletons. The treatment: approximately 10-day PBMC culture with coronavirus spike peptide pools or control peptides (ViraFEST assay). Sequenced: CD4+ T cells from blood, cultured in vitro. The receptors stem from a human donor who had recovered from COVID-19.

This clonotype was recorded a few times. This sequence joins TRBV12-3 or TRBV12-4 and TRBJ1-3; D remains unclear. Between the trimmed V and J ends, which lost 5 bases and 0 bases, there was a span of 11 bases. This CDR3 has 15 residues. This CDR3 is CASSPDRLSGNTIYF. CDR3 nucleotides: TGTGCCAGCAGTCCTGACCGACTCTCTGGAAACACCATATATTTT.

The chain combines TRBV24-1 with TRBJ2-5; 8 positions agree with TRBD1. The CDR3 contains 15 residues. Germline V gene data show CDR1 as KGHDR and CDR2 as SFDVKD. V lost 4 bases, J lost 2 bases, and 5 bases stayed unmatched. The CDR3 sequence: CATSDSGTGQETQYF. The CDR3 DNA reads TGTGCCACCAGTGACTCCGGGACAGGACAAGAGACCCAGTACTTC.

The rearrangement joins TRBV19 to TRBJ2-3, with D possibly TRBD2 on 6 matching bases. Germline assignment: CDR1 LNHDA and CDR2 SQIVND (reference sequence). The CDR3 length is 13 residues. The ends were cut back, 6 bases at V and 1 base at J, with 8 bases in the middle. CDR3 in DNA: TGTGCCAGTAGAGAGCGGGGCACAGATACGCAGTATTTT. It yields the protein CASRERGTDTQYF.

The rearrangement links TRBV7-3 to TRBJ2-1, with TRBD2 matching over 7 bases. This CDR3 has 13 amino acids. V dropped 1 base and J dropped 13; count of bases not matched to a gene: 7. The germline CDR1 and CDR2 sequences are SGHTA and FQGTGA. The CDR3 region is CASSLSRTSSQFF. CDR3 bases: TGTGCCAGCAGCTTAAGTCGGACTAGTTCACAGTTCTTC.

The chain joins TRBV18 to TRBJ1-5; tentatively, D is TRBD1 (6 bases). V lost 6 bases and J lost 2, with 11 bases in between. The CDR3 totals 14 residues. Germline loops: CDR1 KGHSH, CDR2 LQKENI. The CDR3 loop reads CASSPPGGNQPQHF. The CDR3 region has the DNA TGTGCCAGCTCCCCCCCAGGGGGCAATCAGCCCCAGCATTTT. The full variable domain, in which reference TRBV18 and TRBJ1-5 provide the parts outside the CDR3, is NAGVMQNPRHLVRRRGQEARLRCSPMKGHSHVYWYRQLPEEGLKFMVYLQKENIIDESGMPKERFSAEFPKEGPSILRIQQVVRGDSAAYFCASSPPGGNQPQHFGDGTRLSIL.

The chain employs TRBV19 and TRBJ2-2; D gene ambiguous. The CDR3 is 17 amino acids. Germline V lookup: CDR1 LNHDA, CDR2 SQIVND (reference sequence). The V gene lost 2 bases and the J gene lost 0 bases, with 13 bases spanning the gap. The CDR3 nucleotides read TGTGCCAGTAGTATACATTCTTCATCGGCGAACACCGGGGAGCTGTTTTTT. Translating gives CASSIHSSSANTGELFF.

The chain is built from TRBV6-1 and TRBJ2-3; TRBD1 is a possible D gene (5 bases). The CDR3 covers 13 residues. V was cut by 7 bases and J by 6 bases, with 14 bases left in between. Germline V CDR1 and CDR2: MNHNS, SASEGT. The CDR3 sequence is CASTELAGDTQYF. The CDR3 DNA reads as TGTGCCAGCACCGAGCTTGCAGGGGATACGCAGTATTTT.

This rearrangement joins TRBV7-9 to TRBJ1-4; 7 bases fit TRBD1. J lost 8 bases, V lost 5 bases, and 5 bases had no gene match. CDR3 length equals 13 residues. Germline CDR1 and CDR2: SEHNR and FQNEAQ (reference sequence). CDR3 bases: TGTGCCAGCAGCACCAGGGGACAGGAAAAACTGTTTTTT. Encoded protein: CASSTRGQEKLFF.

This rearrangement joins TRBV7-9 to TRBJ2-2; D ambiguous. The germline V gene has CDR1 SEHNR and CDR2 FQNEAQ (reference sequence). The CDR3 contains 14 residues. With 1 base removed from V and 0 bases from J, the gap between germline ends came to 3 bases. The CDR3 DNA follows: TGTGCCAGCAGCTTAGATACGAACACCGGGGAGCTGTTTTTT. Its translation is CASSLDTNTGELFF.

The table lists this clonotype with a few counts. CDR3 sequence (DNA): TGTGCCAGCAGTGGGAGCTCCCGGGACATAAACTATGTTGGCAATCAGCCCCAGCATTTT. Encoded protein: CASSGSSRDINYVGNQPQHF. The rearrangement joins TRBV6-1 to TRBJ1-5, with D possibly TRBD1 on 6 matching bases. CDR3 size: 20 residues. V lost 4 bases to trimming and J lost 2 bases, with 27 bases between them. Germline V gene lookup returns CDR1 MNHNS and CDR2 SASEGT.

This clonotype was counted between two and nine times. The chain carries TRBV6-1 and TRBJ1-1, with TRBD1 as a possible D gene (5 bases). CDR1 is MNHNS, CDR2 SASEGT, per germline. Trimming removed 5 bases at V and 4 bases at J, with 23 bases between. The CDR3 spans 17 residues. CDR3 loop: CASSTSLGRRGGTEAFF. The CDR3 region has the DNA TGTGCCAGCAGTACCTCCCTGGGGAGGAGGGGAGGCACTGAAGCTTTCTTT.

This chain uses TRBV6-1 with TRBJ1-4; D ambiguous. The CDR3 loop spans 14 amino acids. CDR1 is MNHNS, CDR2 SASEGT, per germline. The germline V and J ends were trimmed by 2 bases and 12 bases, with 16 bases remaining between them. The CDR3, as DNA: TGTGCCAGCAGTGAAAGCCCCAACAGCGGAGAACTGTTTTTT. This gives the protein CASSESPNSGELFF.

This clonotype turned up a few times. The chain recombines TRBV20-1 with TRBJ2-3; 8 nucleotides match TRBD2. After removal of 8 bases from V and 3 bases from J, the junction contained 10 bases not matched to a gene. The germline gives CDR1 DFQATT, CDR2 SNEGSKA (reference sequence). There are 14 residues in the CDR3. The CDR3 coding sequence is TGCAGTACTTCTCGGGCGGGAGGAACAGATACGCAGTATTTT. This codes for CSTSRAGGTDTQYF.

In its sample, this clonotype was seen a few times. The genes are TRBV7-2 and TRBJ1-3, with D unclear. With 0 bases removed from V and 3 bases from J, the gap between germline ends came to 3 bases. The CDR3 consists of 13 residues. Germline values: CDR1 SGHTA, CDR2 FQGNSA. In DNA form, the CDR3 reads TGTGCCAGCAGCTTAGCGGGTGGAAACACCATATATTTT. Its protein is CASSLAGGNTIYF.

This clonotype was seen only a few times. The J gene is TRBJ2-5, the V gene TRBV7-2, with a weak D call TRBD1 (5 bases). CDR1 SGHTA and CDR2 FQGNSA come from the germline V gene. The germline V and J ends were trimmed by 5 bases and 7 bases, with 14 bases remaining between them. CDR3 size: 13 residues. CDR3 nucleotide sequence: TGTGCCAGCAGCCCCGACAGCTTGGGGACCCAGTACTTC. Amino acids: CASSPDSLGTQYF.

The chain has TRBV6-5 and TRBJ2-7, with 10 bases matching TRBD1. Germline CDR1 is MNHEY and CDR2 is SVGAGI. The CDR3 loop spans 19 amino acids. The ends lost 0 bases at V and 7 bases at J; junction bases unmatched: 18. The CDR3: CASSYSTRTQGQGLREQYF. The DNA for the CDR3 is TGTGCCAGCAGTTACTCAACCCGGACCCAGGGACAGGGGCTTCGGGAGCAGTACTTC.

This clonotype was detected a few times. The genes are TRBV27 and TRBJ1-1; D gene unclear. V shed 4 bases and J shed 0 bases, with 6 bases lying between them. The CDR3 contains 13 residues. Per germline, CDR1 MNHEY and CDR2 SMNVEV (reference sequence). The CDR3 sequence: CASSSPVNTEAFF. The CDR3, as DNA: TGTGCCAGCAGTTCCCCAGTGAACACTGAAGCTTTCTTT.

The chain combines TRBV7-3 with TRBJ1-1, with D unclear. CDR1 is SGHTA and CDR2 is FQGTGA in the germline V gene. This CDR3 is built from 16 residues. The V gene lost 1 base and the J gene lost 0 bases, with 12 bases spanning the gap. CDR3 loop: CASSLMGGDMNTEAFF. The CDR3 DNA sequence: TGTGCCAGCAGCTTAATGGGAGGCGATATGAACACTGAAGCTTTCTTT.

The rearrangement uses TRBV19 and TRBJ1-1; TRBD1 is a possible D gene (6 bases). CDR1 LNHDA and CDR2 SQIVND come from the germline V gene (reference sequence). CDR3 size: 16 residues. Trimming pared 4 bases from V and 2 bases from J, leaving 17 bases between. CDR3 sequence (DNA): TGTGCCAGTAGTACCGTCGGGGGGGCTAAAAACACTGAAGCTTTCTTT. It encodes CASSTVGGAKNTEAFF.

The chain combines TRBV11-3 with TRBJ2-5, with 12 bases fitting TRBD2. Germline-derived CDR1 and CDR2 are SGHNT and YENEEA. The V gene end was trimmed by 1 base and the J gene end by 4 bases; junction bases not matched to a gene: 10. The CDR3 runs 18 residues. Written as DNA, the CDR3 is TGTGCCAGCAGCTTAGGTTGGCTAGCGGGAGGGCCCGGAGAGACCCAGTACTTC. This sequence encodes CASSLGWLAGGPGETQYF. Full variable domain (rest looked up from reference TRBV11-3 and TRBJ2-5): EAGVVQSPRYKIIEKKQPVAFWCNPISGHNTLYWYLQNLGQGPELLIRYENEEAVDDSQLPKDRFSAERLKGVDSTLKIQPAELGDSAVYLCASSLGWLAGGPGETQYFGPGTRLLVL.

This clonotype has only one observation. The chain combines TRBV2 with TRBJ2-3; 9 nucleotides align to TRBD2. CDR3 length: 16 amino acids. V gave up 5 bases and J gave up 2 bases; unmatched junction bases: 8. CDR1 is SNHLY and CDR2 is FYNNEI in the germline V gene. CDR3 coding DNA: TGTGCCAGCAGTACAACTAGCGGGTCTCCCACAGATACGCAGTATTTT. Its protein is CASSTTSGSPTDTQYF.

The CDR3 DNA sequence: TGTGCCAGCAGCTTTTCCCCCGAGACCCAGTACTTC. Amino acid sequence: CASSFSPETQYF. The V and J genes are TRBV7-2 and TRBJ2-5; D is unclear. V lost 3 bases and J 5 bases, leaving 7 bases between the germline ends. Germline loops: CDR1 SGHTA, CDR2 FQGNSA. The CDR3 runs to 12 residues.

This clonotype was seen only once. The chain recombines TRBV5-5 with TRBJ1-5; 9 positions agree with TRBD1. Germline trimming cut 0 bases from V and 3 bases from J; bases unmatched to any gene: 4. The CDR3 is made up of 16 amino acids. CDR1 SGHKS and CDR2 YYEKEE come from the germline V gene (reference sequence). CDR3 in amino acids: CASSLERDRVNQPQHF. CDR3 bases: TGTGCCAGCAGCTTGGAAAGGGACAGGGTCAATCAGCCCCAGCATTTT. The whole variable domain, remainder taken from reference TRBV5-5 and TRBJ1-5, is DAGVTQSPTHLIKTRGQQVTLRCSPISGHKSVSWYQQVLGQGPQFIFQYYEKEERGRGNFPDRFSARQFPNYSSELNVNALLLGDSALYLCASSLERDRVNQPQHFGDGTRLSIL.

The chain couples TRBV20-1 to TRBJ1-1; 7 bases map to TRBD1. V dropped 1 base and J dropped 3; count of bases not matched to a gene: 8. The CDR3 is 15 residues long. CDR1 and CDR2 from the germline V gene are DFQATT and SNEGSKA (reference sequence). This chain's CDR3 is CSARVEDRPYTEAFF. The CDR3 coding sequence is TGCAGTGCTAGAGTTGAGGACAGGCCTTACACTGAAGCTTTCTTT.

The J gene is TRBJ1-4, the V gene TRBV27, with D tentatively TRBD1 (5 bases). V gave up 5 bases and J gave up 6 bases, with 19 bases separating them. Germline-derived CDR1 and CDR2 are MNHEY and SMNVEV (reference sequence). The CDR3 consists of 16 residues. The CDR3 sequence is CASSPAWGGRDEKLFF. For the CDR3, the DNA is TGTGCCAGCAGTCCCGCCTGGGGGGGGAGGGATGAAAAACTGTTTTTT.

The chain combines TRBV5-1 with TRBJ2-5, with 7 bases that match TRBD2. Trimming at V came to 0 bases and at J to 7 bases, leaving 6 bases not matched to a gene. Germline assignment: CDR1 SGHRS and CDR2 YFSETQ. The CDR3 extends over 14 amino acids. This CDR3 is CASSLGPTSMTQYF. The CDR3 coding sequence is TGCGCCAGCAGCTTGGGACCGACTAGCATGACCCAGTACTTC.

The CDR3 DNA reads TGCAGCGTTGGAAGCACCGGGGAGCTGTTTTTT. Encoded protein: CSVGSTGELFF. The rearrangement uses TRBV29-1 and TRBJ2-2, with D hard to call. Germline lookup yields CDR1 SQVTM and CDR2 ANQGSEA. The CDR3 consists of 11 residues. Trimming took 4 bases from V and 4 from J, leaving 4 bases between them.

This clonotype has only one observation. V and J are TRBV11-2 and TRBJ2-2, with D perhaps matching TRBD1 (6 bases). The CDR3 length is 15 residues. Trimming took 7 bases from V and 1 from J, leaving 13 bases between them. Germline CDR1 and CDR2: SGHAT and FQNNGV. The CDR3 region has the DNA TGTGCCAGCAACCCGACAGGAGGGAACACCGGGGAGCTGTTTTTT. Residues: CASNPTGGNTGELFF.

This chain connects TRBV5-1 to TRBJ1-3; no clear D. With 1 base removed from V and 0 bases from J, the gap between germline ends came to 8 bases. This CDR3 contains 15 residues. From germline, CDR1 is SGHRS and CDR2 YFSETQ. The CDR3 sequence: CASSLWAGSGNTIYF. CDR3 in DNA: TGCGCCAGCAGCTTGTGGGCCGGCTCTGGAAACACCATATATTTT.

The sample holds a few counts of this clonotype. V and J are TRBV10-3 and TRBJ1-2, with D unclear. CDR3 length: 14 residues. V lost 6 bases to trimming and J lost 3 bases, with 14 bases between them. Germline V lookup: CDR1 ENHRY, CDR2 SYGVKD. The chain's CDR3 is CAIRRVITDYGYTF. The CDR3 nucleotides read TGTGCCATCAGGAGGGTCATAACGGACTATGGCTACACCTTC.

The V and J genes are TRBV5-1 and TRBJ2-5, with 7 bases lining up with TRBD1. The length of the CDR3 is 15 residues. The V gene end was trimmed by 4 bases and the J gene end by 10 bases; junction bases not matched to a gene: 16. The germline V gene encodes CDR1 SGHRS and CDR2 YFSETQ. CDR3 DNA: TGCGCCAGCAGCGGGACAGACAGGCCAGTTAAGGGCCAGTACTTC. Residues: CASSGTDRPVKGQYF.